The present TCR beta chain was sequenced within a study of cytomegalovirus exposure and HLA in healthy donors. Study findings and constraints: The classifier reportedly diagnosed cytomegalovirus status with high sensitivity and specificity. The dataset shows that most TCR sequences were rare, while some public TCRs occurred in many donors.

The PCR contained 60 Vbeta and 13 Jbeta primers. TCRdb's table, derived via immunoSEQ multiplex PCR, lists solely in-frame clones and lacks some. The sample shows about 140,000 clones, around three quarters of them seen only once. As concerns this clone: Its antigen remains unknown. One end of the junction does not line up with germline, which may come from a read error.

Sequencing was done on a sample of PBMCs. This receptor was taken from a man aged 18 to 35 in good health and CMV-seronegative.

The DNA for the CDR3 is TGCGCCAGCAGCCAAGATATCGGACAGGGGGCGGAGGAGCAGTGCTTC. This encodes CASSQDIGQGAEEQCF. The chain uses TRBV4-3 and TRBJ2-7; 11 positions agree with TRBD1. Germline assignment: CDR1 LGHNA and CDR2 YSLEER. CDR3 size: 16 residues.